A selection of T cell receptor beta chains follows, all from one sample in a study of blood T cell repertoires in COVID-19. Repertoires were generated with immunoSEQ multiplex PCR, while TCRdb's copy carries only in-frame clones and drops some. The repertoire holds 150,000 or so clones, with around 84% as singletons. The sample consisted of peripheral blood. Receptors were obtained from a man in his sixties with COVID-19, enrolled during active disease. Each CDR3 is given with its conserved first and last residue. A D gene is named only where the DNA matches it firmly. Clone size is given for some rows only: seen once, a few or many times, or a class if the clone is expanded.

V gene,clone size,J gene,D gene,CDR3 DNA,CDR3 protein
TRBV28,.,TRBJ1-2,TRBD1,TGTGCCAGCAGGGGGACAGTCCTTAACTATGGCTACACCTTC,CASRGTVLNYGYTF
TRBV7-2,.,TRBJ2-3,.,TGTGCCAGCAGCCCGCCAGTGGCAGATACGCAGTATTTT,CASSPPVADTQYF
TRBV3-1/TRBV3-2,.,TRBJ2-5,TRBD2,TGTGCCAGCAGCCAAGATCTCTCTAGCGGGTGGTACCAAGAGACCCAGTACTTC,CASSQDLSSGWYQETQYF
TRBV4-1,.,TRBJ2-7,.,TGCGCCAGCAGCCAAGTAGAGTCCCTCGACGAGCAGTACTTC,CASSQVESLDEQYF
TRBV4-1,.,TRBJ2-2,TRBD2,TGCGCCAGCAGCCCCCGGGGGGTAGCGGGAGGGCCCCCCGGGGAGCTGTTTTTT,CASSPRGVAGGPPGELFF
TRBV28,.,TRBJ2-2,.,TGTGCCAGCAGTTTAATACGCAGGGGATCGGCCGGGGAGCTGTTTTTT,CASSLIRRGSAGELFF
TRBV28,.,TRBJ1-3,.,TGTGCCAGCAGTTTAGGGCGATTGCGTGCTGGAAACACCATATATTTT,CASSLGRLRAGNTIYF
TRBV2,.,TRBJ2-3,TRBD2,TGTGCCACTCTCCGGGAGGGAGTGAGGACAGATACGCAGTATTTT,CATLREGVRTDTQYF
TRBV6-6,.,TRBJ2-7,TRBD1,TGTGCCAGCAGTACCGGGACAGGGGCTGACGAGCAGTACTTC,CASSTGTGADEQYF
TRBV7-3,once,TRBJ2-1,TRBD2,TGTGCCAGCAGCTCGGGACTAGCGGGGAACAATGAGCAGTTCTTC,CASSSGLAGNNEQFF
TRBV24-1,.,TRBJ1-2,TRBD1,TGTGCCACCAGTGATCCACAGGGGGATGACTATGGCTACACCTTC,CATSDPQGDDYGYTF
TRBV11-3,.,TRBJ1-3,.,TGTGCCAGCAGCTTAGAGGCAAGCTCTGGAAACACCATATATTTT,CASSLEASSGNTIYF
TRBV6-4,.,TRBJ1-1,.,TGTGCCAGCCTCAGAAGCAGGGAATTTAGAGTGTTCACTGAAGCTTTCTTT,CASLRSREFRVFTEAFF
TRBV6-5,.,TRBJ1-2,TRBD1,TGTGCCAGCAGTCTAGGACAGGGAGTGGGCTACACCTTC,CASSLGQGVGYTF
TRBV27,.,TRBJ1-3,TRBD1,TGTGCCAGCAGCAGATCCACAGGGGGCGCTGGAAACACCATATATTTT,CASSRSTGGAGNTIYF
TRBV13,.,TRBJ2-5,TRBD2,TGTGCCAGCAGCTTATACCTAGCGGAAGAGACCCAGTACTTC,CASSLYLAEETQYF
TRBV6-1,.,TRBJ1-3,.,TGTGCCAGCAGTGAAGCGTTAGGGACTTCTGGAAACACCATATATTTT,CASSEALGTSGNTIYF
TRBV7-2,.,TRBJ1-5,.,TGTGCCAGCAGCTCGGGCGGGGAGAGCAATCAGCCCCAGCATTTT,CASSSGGESNQPQHF
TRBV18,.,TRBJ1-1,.,TGTGCCAGCTCACCTGGACAGTTTCGGACTGAAGCTTTCTTT,CASSPGQFRTEAFF
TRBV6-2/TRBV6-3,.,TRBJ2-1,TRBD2,TGTGCCAGCAGTTACCTAGCGGGGGGGCGAGAGCAGTTCTTC,CASSYLAGGREQFF
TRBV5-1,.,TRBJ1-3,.,TGCGCCAGCAGCTTGGGCAGTACTGGAAACACCATATATTTT,CASSLGSTGNTIYF
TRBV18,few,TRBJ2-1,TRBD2,TGTGCCAGCTCACCGGGATCTAAAACCGCGAGTAGCGGGTCCTACAATGAGCAGTTCTTC,CASSPGSKTASSGSYNEQFF
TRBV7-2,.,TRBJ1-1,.,TGTGCCAGCAGCCCGGGCACAGGGTACATGAACACTGAAGCTTTCTTT,CASSPGTGYMNTEAFF
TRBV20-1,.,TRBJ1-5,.,TGCAGTGCTAGTGACAGGACAACCAATCAGCCCCAGCATTTT,CSASDRTTNQPQHF
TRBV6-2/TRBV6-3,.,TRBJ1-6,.,TGTGCCAGCAGTTACTCGAGGACTGGAGGACTTAGCTCCTATAATTCACCCCTCCACTTT,CASSYSRTGGLSSYNSPLHF
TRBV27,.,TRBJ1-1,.,TGTGCCAGCAGTGCGCAGGGGAGCACTGAAGCTTTCTTT,CASSAQGSTEAFF
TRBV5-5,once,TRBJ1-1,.,TGTGCCAGCAGCTTGGCGCAGGGAAGTGGAGCTTTCTTT,CASSLAQGSGAFF
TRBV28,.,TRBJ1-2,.,TGTGCCAGCAGTGAGACAGGCCCTCTCCGCTTTAACTATGGCTACACCTTC,CASSETGPLRFNYGYTF
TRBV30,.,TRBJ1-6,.,TGTGCCTCGGAATGGGGCAGTAGCTCCTATAATTCACCCCTCCACTTT,CASEWGSSSYNSPLHF
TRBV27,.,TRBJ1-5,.,TGTGCCAGCAGTATTGGACAGTCCGGAAGTCAGCCCCAGCATTTT,CASSIGQSGSQPQHF
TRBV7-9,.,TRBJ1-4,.,TGTGCCAGCAGCTTACTGGGGGCAGGTGAAAAACTGTTTTTT,CASSLLGAGEKLFF
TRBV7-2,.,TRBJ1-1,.,TGTGCCAGCAGCTTCCCAGGGCCGAACACTGAAGCTTTCTTT,CASSFPGPNTEAFF
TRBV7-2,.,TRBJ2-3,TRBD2,TGTGCCAGCAGCTTAAGTTTAGCGGGATCAGATACGCAGTATTTT,CASSLSLAGSDTQYF
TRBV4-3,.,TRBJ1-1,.,TGCGCCAGCAGCCTCACAGGGTTCGGGACTGAAGCTTTCTTT,CASSLTGFGTEAFF
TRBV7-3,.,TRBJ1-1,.,TGTGCCAGCAGCGACAGAGGATTAGCCGACACTGAAGCTTTCTTT,CASSDRGLADTEAFF
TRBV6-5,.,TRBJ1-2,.,TGTGCCAGCAGGAGGAATGACTATGGCTACACCTTC,CASRRNDYGYTF
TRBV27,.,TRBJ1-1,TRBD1,TGTGCCAGCAGTTTAGATCTGGGACAGGAAAAAGAAGCTTTCTTT,CASSLDLGQEKEAFF
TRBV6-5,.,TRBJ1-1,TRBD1,TGTGCCAGCAGTTACTCCCGACAGGGAGATACTGAAGCTTTCTTT,CASSYSRQGDTEAFF
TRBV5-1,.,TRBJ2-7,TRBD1,TGCGCCAGCAGCTTGCAGGGGGTTGAGTACGAGCAGTACTTC,CASSLQGVEYEQYF
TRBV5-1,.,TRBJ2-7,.,TGCGCCAGCAGCAGAACAGGACCCTCCTACGAGCAGTACTTC,CASSRTGPSYEQYF
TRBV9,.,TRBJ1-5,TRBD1,TGTGCCAGCAGCGTAGCCGGCCGGGGGACAGGAACCGGAGAGTGTCAGCCCCAGCATTTT,CASSVAGRGTGTGECQPQHF
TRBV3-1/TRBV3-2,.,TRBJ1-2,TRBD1,TGTGCCAGCAGCCAAGGGACAGGGTACTATGGCTACACCTTC,CASSQGTGYYGYTF
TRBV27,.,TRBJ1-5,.,TGTGCCAGCAGTTTGCTTCAGGGGAATGTAGGGGATATGACTCAGCCCCAGCATTTT,CASSLLQGNVGDMTQPQHF
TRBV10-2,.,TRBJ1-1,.,TGCGCCAGTGGATCGCCGGGGGAGAGCACTGAAGCTTTCTTT,CASGSPGESTEAFF
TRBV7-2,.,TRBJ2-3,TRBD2,TGTGCCAGCAGCTTAGAGTTTTACGGGAGGGGGACAGATACGCAGTATTTT,CASSLEFYGRGTDTQYF